Detailed here is one TCR beta chain. This entry is derived from a study of blood T cell repertoires in COVID-19. Background on the study: Nucleic acid was either cDNA or gDNA, and it came from T cells, B-cell-depleted T cells, or PBMCs.

The CDR3 contains 15 residues. The data were produced by immunoSEQ multiplex PCR, yet TCRdb's version contains in-frame clones alone and is incomplete. The sample has 150,000 to 200,000 clones, about 88% seen once. V usage is TRBV21-1 and J usage is TRBJ2-5; TRBD1, the table's D call, was not compared with the DNA. TRBV21-1 is termed a pseudogene. The clonotype comes from a man aged 18 to 35 with acute or convalescent COVID-19. What was sequenced was peripheral blood. The CDR3 DNA is TGTGCCAGCAGCAAAGACAGCACCTTCCAAGAGACCCAGTACTTC. Protein: CASSKDSTFQETQYF.